This TCR beta chain stems from a study of T cells in Graves' hyperthyroidism and ophthalmopathy. Template material for amplifying TCR beta CDR3 regions consisted of RNA transcripts. TCR CDR3 underwent first-round RT-PCR with the HTBI primer set. TCRdb re-called the multiplex PCR reads through MiXCR, storing one row per CDR3 protein. The repertoire holds about 600,000 distinct CDR3 sequences, with roughly 15% as singletons. Germline-derived CDR1 and CDR2 are GTSNPN and SVGIG (reference sequence). The CDR3 spans 12 residues. The V end was cut by 0 bases, the J end by 8 bases, with 10 bases between. The chain employs TRBV30 and TRBJ1-2; D not resolved. The sequenced sample consisted of blood. The sequence came from a woman aged 40 to 49 with Graves' ophthalmopathy. CDR3 residues: CAWSVTGRGYTF. The CDR3 coding sequence is TGTGCCTGGAGTGTAACCGGCAGGGGCTACACCTTC.